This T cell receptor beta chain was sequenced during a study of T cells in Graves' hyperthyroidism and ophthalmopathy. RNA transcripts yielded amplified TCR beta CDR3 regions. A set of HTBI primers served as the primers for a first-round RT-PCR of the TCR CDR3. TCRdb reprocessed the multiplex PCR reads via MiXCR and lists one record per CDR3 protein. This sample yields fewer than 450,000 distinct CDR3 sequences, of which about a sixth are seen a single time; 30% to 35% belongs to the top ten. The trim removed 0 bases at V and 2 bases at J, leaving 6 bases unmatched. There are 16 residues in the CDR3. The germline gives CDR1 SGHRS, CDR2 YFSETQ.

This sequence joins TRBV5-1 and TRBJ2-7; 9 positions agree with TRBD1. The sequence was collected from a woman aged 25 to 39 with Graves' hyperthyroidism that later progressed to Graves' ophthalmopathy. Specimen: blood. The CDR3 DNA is TGCGCCAGCAGCTTGGAGTGGGGACAGGGTCCCTACGAGCAGTACTTC. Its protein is CASSLEWGQGPYEQYF. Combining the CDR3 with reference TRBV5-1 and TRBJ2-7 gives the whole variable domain KAGVTQTPRYLIKTRGQQVTLSCSPISGHRSVSWYQQTPGQGLQFLFEYFSETQRNKGNFPGRFSGRQFSNSRSEMNVSTLELGDSALYLCASSLEWGQGPYEQYFGPGTRLTVT.